The subject of this entry is one TCR beta chain. What antigen it recognizes has not been identified. No much larger clone exists at a distance of one base, and base qualities are not known. This sample is part of a study of blood T cell repertoires in COVID-19 (TCRdb year 2020). At the level of the whole study: Samples covering the acute and convalescent phases of COVID-19 were provided by collaborators in the United States, Italy and Spain. The samples were drawn from two sources: the first 160 participants of the ongoing ImmuneRACE study, and 1,000 to 1,500 subjects contributed by 6 global collaborators. Where HLA class I and class II types were available, the types were taken from metadata supplied by the sample provider, not from assay-based typing. The repertoires were made available in a free public database intended to serve as a resource for research on the immune response to SARS-CoV-2. Deeply sampled blood TCRbeta repertoires from subjects exposed to, actively infected with, or recovered from COVID-19 were included in the dataset. The prospective study material was composed of cDNA or gDNA derived from T cells, B-cell-depleted T cells, or PBMCs. Sample metadata almost always included a de-identified subject ID, COVID-19 status, age in years and sex.

TCRbeta CDR3 regions were amplified from genomic DNA by means of the immunoSEQ Assay, a bias-controlled multiplex PCR. In the paper's pipeline: The number of nucleated cells in each sample was estimated by amplification of reference gene primers within the assay. To quantify the absolute abundance of each unique TCRbeta CDR3 rearrangement, sequence reads were collapsed and filtered. For each sample, productive Simpson clonality was calculated as the square root of Simpson's diversity index over productive rearrangements. Imported from immuneACCESS, the table was reduced by TCRdb to in-frame sequences with V and J called. These copies leave out some clones; in studies compared against another copy, an unresolved V gene accounts for under half, and the cause of the remainder is not known. V, J and clone size were drawn from that table, and D and trimming were deduced from the DNA. This sample lists about 400,000 clones; around nine tenths were detected once. The top ten constitute 10% of the sample.

Participants in the prospective study were aged 18 to 89 years, lived in 20 to 30 United States geographic areas, and enrolled through a virtual design. In the prospective study, participants were assigned to cohorts based on the clinical history participants reported in a screening survey and a study questionnaire. ImmuneRACE Cohort 3 recovered participants were defined by two consecutive negative NP/OP PCR tests, healthcare professional clearance, or symptom resolution. Mobile phlebotomists in the prospective study collected whole blood, serum and a nasopharyngeal or oropharyngeal swab from every participant. Over a roughly 2-month period, participants in the prospective study had the option of providing additional blood draws and questionnaires. Before DNA extraction, prospective study blood samples were shipped either frozen or at room temperature. The full study reports these points: How much clinical and demographic metadata was included differed by source and by participant, and the metadata was provided uncurated.

The receptor was isolated from a woman in her forties or fifties who had recovered from COVID-19. The sample taken for sequencing was PBMCs or T cells enriched from blood (not recorded which).

The DNA reads as follows: TGCGCCAGCAGCCAACAGACAGGGTTAGGCACTGAAGCTTTCTTT. Translated, this is CASSQQTGLGTEAFF. The V and J segments used are TRBV4-1 and TRBJ1-1; the junction holds 7 bases that match TRBD1. The V end gives up 2 bases and the J end 4 bases, leaving 7 bases in the junction not matched to a gene. The CDR3 starts with the cysteine, ends with the phenylalanine, and has 15 residues. Only the CDR3 region is kept as DNA, spanning 45 bases read in frame from base 1. The CDR1 and CDR2 encoded by the germline V gene are MGHRA and YSYEKL.